Presented here are 15 T cell receptor beta chains from one specimen sequenced in a study of T cell repertoires in cytomegalovirus infection. TCRdb fed the reads into MiXCR, producing one record per CDR3 protein. The data show under 850,000 distinct CDR3 sequences, with about 33% seen just once and about 20% held by the top ten. No cognate antigen is known for these TCRs. The source material was cultured PBMCs, sampled from culture after CMV antigen stimulation. The receptors shown here come from a human donor in good health (CMV status not recorded). Some clones in this sample may be carry-over from other donors' samples.

This clonotype was found many times. The V and J genes are TRBV12-3 or TRBV12-4 and TRBJ2-1; the match to TRBD1 covers 9 bases. The length of the CDR3 is 15 residues. Trimming cost V 6 bases and J 6 bases; bases outside gene matches: 9. The CDR3 bases are TGTGCCAGCAGCCCTAGGGGGACAGGGCTCAATGAGCAGTTCTTC. This gives the protein CASSPRGTGLNEQFF.

This clonotype came up a few times. The V call is TRBV19, the J call TRBJ1-1, with TRBD1 matching over 9 bases. V shed 6 bases, J shed 8 bases, and the junction held 16 bases outside the gene matches. CDR1 and CDR2 (germline): LNHDA, SQIVND (reference sequence). The CDR3 is 16 residues long. The CDR3 here is CASSPTGGQGLTEAFF. As DNA, the CDR3 is TGTGCCAGTAGCCCAACTGGGGGACAGGGTCTTACCGAAGCTTTCTTT. Using reference TRBV19 and TRBJ1-1 for the parts outside the CDR3, the full variable domain is DGGITQSPKYLFRKEGQNVTLSCEQNLNHDAMYWYRQDPGQGLRLIYYSQIVNDFQKGDIAEGYSVSREKKESFPLTVTSAQKNPTAFYLCASSPTGGQGLTEAFFGQGTRLTVV.

This clonotype appeared a few times. CDR3 sequence: CSARVRQREGRGLIYEQYF. CDR3 coding DNA: TGCAGTGCTAGAGTAAGGCAGCGGGAGGGCCGAGGGTTGATCTACGAGCAGTACTTC. This chain joins TRBV20-1 and TRBJ2-7; 10 bases fit TRBD2. The CDR3 contains 19 residues. Trimming took 1 base from V and 3 from J; bases not matched to a gene: 18. In germline, CDR1 is DFQATT, CDR2 SNEGSKA (reference sequence).

The rearrangement links TRBV20-1 to TRBJ2-5; 9 bases line up with TRBD2. The CDR3 consists of 16 residues. CDR1 and CDR2 from the germline V gene are DFQATT and SNEGSKA (reference sequence). J was trimmed by 2 bases and V by 5 bases; bases with no gene match: 12. CDR3 protein: CSASPALAGVQETQYF. Here the CDR3 DNA reads TGCAGTGCTTCCCCCGCCTTAGCGGGGGTACAAGAGACCCAGTACTTC.

J is TRBJ2-5 and V is TRBV7-9; 11 nucleotides line up with TRBD2. Germline assignment: CDR1 SEHNR and CDR2 FQNEAQ (reference sequence). The V gene end was trimmed by 3 bases and the J gene end by 4 bases; junction bases not matched to a gene: 4. The CDR3 sequence is 15 residues long. CDR3 bases: TGTGCCAGCAGCTTTCAAGGACTAGCGGGAGAGACCCAGTACTTC. Encoded protein: CASSFQGLAGETQYF.

This sequence joins TRBV19 and TRBJ2-4; D is possibly TRBD1 or TRBD2 (5 bases each). Trimming shortened V by 6 bases and J by 1 base, and 10 bases separated the two germline ends. The CDR3 spans 14 residues. Germline-derived CDR1 and CDR2 are LNHDA and SQIVND (reference sequence). CDR3 bases: TGTGCCAGTAGCCAGTGGGGGGCCAAAAACATTCAGTACTTC. Translation gives CASSQWGAKNIQYF.

The chain uses TRBV6-5 and TRBJ1-2; tentative D call: TRBD1 (5 bases). V was cut by 11 bases and J by 2 bases, with 15 bases left in between. The CDR3 loop spans 13 amino acids. Germline V lookup: CDR1 MNHEY, CDR2 SVGAGI. The CDR3 nucleotides read TGTGCCTCCCGCCGGGGGAGAAACTATGGCTACACCTTC. Amino acid sequence: CASRRGRNYGYTF.

This clonotype occurred a few times. One end of the junction varies from germline; a read error may be responsible. V and J are TRBV2 and TRBJ2-7; 7 positions match TRBD2. Germline V gives CDR1 SNHLY, CDR2 FYNNEI. This CDR3 contains 16 residues. The DNA of the CDR3 is TGTGCCAGCAGGGAAGCCGGGACTACCGTACACTACGAGCAGTACTTC. Translated, it gives CASREAGTTVHYEQYF.

The rearrangement joins TRBV2 to TRBJ2-3, with 7 bases identical to TRBD2. V lost 10 bases to trimming and J lost 4 bases; unmatched junction nucleotides: 8. Germline loops: CDR1 SNHLY, CDR2 FYNNEI. This CDR3 has 13 residues. DNA for the CDR3: TGTGCCACCCCACCGGCGGGGGCAGATACGCAGTATTTT. Amino acids: CATPPAGADTQYF.

This chain joins TRBV7-6 and TRBJ1-6, with a possible D match to TRBD1 (6 bases). The V end lost 4 bases, the J end lost 5 bases, and 12 bases lay between the germline ends. Germline V CDR1 and CDR2: SGHVS, FNYEAQ. The CDR3 runs to 15 residues. The CDR3 sequence is CASSSGQKHNSPLHF. The CDR3 DNA follows: TGTGCCAGCAGCTCAGGACAGAAACATAATTCACCCCTCCACTTT.

The V gene is TRBV4-1, the J gene TRBJ2-1; perhaps TRBD1 as D (6 bases). This CDR3 is 17 amino acids long. Germline V gives CDR1 MGHRA, CDR2 YSYEKL. The V and J ends lost 0 bases and 8 bases respectively, with 20 bases between them. DNA for the CDR3: TGCGCCAGCAGCCAAGATCCTCAGGGGAACCCCGGGGATGAGCAGTTCTTC. Its protein product is CASSQDPQGNPGDEQFF.

This clonotype showed up many times. CDR3 nucleotides: TGTGCCAGCAGCCTAAGGACGGTGCTAAATACGCAGTATTTT. Amino acids: CASSLRTVLNTQYF. The gene calls are TRBV7-2 and TRBJ2-3; D gene ambiguous. Germline CDR1 reads SGHTA; CDR2 reads FQGNSA. This CDR3 is 14 amino acids long. With 5 bases removed from V and 7 bases from J, the gap between germline ends came to 16 bases.

This clonotype was observed a few times. The chain uses TRBV27 and TRBJ2-2; D is perhaps TRBD1 or TRBD2 (6 bases each). With 5 bases removed from V and 7 bases from J, the gap between germline ends came to 17 bases. This CDR3 has 15 residues. CDR1 and CDR2 (germline): MNHEY, SMNVEV (reference sequence). The CDR3 is CASSPLGGMGGELFF. The CDR3 DNA reads TGTGCCAGCAGTCCCCTAGGGGGGATGGGCGGGGAGCTGTTTTTT.

This CDR3 reads CASSLHGTPYNEQFF. CDR3 bases: TGTGCCAGCAGTTTACACGGGACCCCCTACAATGAGCAGTTCTTC. The V call is TRBV12-3 or TRBV12-4, the J call TRBJ2-1; the D call may be TRBD1 or TRBD2 (5 bases each). Trimming cost V 2 bases and J 2 bases, with 10 bases left between them. The length of the CDR3 is 15 residues.

The chain links TRBV6-1 to TRBJ2-7; D is unresolved. V lost 3 bases to trimming and J lost 9 bases, with 12 bases between them. Germline lookup yields CDR1 MNHNS and CDR2 SASEGT. The CDR3 covers 12 residues. The CDR3 sequence: CASSDYRLMQYF. The CDR3 nucleotides read TGTGCCAGCAGTGACTACAGACTGATGCAGTACTTC.